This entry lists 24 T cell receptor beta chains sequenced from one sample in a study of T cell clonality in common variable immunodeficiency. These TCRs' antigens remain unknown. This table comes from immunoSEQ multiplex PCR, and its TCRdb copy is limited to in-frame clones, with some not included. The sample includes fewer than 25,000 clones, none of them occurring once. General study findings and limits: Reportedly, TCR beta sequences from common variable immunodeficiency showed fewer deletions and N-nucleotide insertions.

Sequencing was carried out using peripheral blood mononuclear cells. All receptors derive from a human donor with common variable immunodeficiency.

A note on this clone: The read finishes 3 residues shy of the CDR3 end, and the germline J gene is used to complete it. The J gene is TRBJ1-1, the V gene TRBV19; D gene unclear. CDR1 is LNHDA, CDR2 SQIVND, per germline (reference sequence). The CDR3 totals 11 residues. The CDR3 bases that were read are TGTGCCAGTAGCCTTTACATGCAA. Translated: CASSLYMQ. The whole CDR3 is CASSLYMQAFF.

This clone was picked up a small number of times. The part of the CDR3 DNA that was read is TGTGCCAGTAGTACACTAACAGGGTACCAAGAGACC. Protein sequence: CASSTLTGYQET. The CDR3 in full is CASSTLTGYQETQYF. The V call is TRBV19, the J call TRBJ2-5, with D possibly being TRBD1 (6 bases). The read stops 3 residues short of the end of the CDR3; the missing end is completed from the germline J gene. The CDR3 is made up of 15 amino acids. The V gene lost 4 bases and the J gene lost 0 bases, with 12 bases spanning the gap. Germline assignment: CDR1 LNHDA and CDR2 SQIVND (reference sequence).

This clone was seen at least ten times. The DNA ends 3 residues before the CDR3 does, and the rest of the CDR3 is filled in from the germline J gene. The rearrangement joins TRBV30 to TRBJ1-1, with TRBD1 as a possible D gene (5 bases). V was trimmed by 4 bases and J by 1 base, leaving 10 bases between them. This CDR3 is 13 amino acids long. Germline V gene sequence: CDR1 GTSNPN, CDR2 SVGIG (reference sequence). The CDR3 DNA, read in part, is TGTGCCTGGACTGACAGACCGAACACTGAA. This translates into CAWTDRPNTE. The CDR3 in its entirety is CAWTDRPNTEAFF.

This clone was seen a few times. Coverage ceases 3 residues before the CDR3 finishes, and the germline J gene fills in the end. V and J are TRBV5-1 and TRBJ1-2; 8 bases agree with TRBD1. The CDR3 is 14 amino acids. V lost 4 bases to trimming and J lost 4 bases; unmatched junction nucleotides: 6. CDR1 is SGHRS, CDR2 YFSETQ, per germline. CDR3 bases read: TGCGCCAGCAGCCCCGGACAGGGCGTCTATGGC. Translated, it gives CASSPGQGVYG. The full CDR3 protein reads CASSPGQGVYGYTF.

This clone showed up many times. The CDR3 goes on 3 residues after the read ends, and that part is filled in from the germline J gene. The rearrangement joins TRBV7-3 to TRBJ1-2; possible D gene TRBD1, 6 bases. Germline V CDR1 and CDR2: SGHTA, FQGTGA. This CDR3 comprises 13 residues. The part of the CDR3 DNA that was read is TGTGCCAGCAGTCCAGCCTCCGGGACAAAT. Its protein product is CASSPASGTN. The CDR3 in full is CASSPASGTNYTF.

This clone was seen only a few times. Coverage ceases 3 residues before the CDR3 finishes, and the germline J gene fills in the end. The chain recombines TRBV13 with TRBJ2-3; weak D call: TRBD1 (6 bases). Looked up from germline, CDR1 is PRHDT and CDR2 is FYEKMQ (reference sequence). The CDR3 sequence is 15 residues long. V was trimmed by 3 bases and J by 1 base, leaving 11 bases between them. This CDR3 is CASSFTGLGTDTQYF. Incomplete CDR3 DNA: TGTGCCAGCAGCTTTACAGGGTTAGGCACAGATACG.

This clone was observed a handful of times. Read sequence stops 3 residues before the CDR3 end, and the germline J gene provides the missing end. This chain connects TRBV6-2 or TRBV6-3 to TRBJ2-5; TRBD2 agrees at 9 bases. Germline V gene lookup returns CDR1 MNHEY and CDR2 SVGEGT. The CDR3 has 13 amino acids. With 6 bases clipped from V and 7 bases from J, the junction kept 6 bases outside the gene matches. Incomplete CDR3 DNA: TGTGCCAGCAGCACTAGCGGGTTCGGGACC. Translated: CASSTSGFGT. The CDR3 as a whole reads CASSTSGFGTQYF.

The part of the CDR3 DNA that was read is TGTGCCAGCAGCTTCTCTAGCGGGACAAATGAG. Its translation is CASSFSSGTNE. The entire CDR3 reads CASSFSSGTNEQFF. This chain uses TRBV7-9 with TRBJ2-1; 9 nucleotides agree with TRBD2. The sequenced fragment ends 3 residues before the CDR3 boundary, so the rest is inferred from the germline J gene. CDR1 and CDR2 from the germline V gene are SEHNR and FQNEAQ (reference sequence). The CDR3 has 14 amino acids. V dropped 3 bases and J dropped 7; count of bases not matched to a gene: 4.

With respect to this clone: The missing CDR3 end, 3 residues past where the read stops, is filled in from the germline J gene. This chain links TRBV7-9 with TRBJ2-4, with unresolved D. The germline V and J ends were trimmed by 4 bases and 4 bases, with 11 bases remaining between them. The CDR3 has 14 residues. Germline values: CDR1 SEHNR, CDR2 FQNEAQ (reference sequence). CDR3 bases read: TGTGCCAGCAGCTACGGTGGTTCGAAAAACATT. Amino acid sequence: CASSYGGSKNI. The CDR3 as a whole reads CASSYGGSKNIQYF.

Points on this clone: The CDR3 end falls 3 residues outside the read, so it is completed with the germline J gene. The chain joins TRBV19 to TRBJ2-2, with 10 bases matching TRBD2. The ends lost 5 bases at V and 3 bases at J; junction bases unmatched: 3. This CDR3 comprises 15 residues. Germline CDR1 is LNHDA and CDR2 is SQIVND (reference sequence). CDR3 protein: CASSSTSGYTGELFF. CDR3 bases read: TGTGCCAGTAGTTCGACTAGCGGGTACACCGGGGAG.

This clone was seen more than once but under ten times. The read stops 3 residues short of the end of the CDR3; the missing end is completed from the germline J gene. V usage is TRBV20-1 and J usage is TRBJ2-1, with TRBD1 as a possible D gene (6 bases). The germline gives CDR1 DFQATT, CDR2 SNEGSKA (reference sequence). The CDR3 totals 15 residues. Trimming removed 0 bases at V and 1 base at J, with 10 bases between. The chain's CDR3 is CSARDLQGSYNEQFF. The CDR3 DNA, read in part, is TGCAGTGCTAGAGATCTGCAGGGGTCCTACAATGAG.

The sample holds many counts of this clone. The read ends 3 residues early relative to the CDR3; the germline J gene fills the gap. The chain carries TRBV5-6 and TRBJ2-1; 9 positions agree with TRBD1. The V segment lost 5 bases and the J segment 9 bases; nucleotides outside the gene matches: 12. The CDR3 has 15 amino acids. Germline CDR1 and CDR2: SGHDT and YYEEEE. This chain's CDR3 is CASSKHGTGWIEQFF. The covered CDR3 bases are TGTGCCAGCAGTAAACACGGGACAGGGTGGATTGAG.

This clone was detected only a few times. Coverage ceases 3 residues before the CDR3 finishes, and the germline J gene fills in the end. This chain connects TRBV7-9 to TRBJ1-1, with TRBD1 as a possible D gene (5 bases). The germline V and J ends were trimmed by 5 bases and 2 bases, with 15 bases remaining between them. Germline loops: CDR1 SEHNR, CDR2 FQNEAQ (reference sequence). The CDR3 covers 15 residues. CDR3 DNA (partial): TGTGCCAGCAGCGGGGGGGTGGATATAAACACTGAA. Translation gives CASSGGVDINTE. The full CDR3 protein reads CASSGGVDINTEAFF.

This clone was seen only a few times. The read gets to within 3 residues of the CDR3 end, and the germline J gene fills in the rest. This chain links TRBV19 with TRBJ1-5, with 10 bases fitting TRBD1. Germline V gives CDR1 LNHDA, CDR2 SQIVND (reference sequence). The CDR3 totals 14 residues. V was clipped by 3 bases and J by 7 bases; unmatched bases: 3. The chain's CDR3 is CASSMGQGMQPQHF. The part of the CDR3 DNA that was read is TGTGCCAGTAGTATGGGACAGGGGATGCAGCCC.

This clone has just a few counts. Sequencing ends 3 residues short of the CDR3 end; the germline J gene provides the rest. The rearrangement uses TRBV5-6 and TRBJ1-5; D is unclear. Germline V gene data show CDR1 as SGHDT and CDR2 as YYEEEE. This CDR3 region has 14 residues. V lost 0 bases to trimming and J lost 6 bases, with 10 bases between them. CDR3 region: CASSLGTSGQPQHF. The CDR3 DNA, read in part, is TGTGCCAGCAGCTTGGGTACGTCGGGTCAGCCC.

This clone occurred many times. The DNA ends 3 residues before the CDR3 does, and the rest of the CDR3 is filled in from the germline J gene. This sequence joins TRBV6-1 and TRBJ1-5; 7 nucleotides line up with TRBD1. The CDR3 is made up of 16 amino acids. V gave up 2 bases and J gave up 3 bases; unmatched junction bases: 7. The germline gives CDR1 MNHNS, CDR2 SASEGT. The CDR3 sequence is CASSETGTATNQPQHF. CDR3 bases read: TGTGCCAGCAGTGAAACAGGGACAGCAACCAATCAGCCC.

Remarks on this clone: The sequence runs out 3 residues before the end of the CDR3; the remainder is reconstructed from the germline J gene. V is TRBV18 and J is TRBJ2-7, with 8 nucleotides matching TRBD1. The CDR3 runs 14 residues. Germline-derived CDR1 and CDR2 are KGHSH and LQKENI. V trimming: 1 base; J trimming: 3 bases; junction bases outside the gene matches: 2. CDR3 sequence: CASSPLGQVYEQYF. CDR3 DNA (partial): TGTGCCAGCTCACCACTGGGACAGGTCTACGAG.

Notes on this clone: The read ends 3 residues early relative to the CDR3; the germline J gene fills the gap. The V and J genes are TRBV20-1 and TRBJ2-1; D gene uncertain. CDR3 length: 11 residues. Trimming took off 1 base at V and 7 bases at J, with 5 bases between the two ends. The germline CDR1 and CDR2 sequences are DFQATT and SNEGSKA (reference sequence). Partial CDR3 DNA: TGCAGTGCTAGAGTTGTAAATGAG. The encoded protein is CSARVVNE. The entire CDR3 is CSARVVNEQFF.

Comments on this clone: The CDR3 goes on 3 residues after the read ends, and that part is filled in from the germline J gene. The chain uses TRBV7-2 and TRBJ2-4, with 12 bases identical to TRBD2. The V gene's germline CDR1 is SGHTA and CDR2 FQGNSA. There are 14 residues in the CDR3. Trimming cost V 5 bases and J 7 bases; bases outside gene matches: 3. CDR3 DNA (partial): TGTGCCAGCAGCATCACTAGCGGGGGGAACATT. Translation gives CASSITSGGNI. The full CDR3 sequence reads CASSITSGGNIQYF.

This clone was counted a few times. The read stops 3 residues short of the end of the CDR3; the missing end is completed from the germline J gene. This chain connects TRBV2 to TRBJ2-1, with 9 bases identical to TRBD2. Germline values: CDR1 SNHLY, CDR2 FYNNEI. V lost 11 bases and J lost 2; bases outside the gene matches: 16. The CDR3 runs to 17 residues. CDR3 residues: CAGLGAKTSGAYNEQFF. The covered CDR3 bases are TGTGCCGGCCTTGGGGCTAAGACTAGCGGAGCCTACAATGAG.

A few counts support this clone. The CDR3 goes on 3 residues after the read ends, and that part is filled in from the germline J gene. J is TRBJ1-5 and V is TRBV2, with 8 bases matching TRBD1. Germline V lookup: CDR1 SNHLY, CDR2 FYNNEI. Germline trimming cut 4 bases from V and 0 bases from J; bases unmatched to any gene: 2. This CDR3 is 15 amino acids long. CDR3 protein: CASSAGQGSNQPQHF. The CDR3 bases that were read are TGTGCCAGCAGTGCAGGACAGGGTAGCAATCAGCCC.

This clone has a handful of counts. The CDR3 sequence: CASSGGQGVGEQYF. Partial CDR3 DNA: TGTGCCAGTAGTGGCGGACAGGGAGTCGGCGAG. The chain employs TRBV19 and TRBJ2-7; 8 bases are a match to TRBD1. Coverage ceases 3 residues before the CDR3 finishes, and the germline J gene fills in the end. Germline V gene data show CDR1 as LNHDA and CDR2 as SQIVND (reference sequence). Germline trimming cut 5 bases from V and 6 bases from J; bases unmatched to any gene: 9. The CDR3 contains 14 residues.

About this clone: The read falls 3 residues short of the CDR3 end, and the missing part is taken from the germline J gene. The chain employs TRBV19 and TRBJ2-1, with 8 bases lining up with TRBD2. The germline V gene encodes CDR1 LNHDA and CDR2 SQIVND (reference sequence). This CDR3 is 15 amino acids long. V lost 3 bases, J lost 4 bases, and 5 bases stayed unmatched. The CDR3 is CASSIKRGLYNEQFF. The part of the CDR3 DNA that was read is TGTGCCAGTAGTATTAAGCGGGGGTTATACAATGAG.

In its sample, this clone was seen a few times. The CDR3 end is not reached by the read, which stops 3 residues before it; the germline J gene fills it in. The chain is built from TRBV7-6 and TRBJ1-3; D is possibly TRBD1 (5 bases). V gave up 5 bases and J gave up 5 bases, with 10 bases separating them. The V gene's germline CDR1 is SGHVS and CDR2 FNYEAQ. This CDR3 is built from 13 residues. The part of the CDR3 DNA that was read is TGTGCCAGCAGCCCGTGGACAAGAAACACC. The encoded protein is CASSPWTRNT. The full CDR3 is CASSPWTRNTIYF.